Presented here are 19 T cell receptor beta chains from one specimen sequenced in a study of T cells in localized non-small cell lung cancer. TCRdb's copy holds only in-frame clones and misses some; the assay was immunoSEQ multiplex PCR. There are around 1,000 clones in the sample; roughly 18% occur only once, and roughly 18% lies in the top ten. The specimen comprised normal lung tissue next to the tumor, sampled before any cancer treatment. The source is a male donor at least 60 years old with stage III lung adenocarcinoma.

V usage is TRBV19 and J usage is TRBJ2-2; a possible D gene is TRBD1 (5 bases). From germline, CDR1 is LNHDA and CDR2 SQIVND (reference sequence). The CDR3 totals 14 residues. Between the trimmed V and J ends, which lost 6 bases and 0 bases, there was a span of 8 bases. The CDR3, as DNA: TGTGCCAGTAGAGGGGTCGCGAACACCGGGGAGCTGTTTTTT. This encodes CASRGVANTGELFF.

In this sample, this clone turned up a few times. This chain uses TRBV15 with TRBJ1-3, with D tentatively TRBD1 (5 bases). This CDR3 contains 16 residues. V was shortened by 3 bases and J by 0 bases, with 12 bases between the two germline ends. Germline CDR1 and CDR2: LNHNV and YYDKDF (reference sequence). The CDR3, as DNA: TGTGCCACCAGCAGTGGGGACGTCATCTCTGGAAACACCATATATTTT. Amino acids: CATSSGDVISGNTIYF.

This clone has just one count. The chain uses TRBV9 and TRBJ2-1, with D hard to call. Germline lookup yields CDR1 SGDLS and CDR2 YYNGEE. Trimming removed 2 bases at V and 9 bases at J, with 9 bases between. The CDR3 runs to 12 residues. Here the CDR3 DNA reads TGTGCCAGCAGCGTTGATGTAGGTGAGCAGTTCTTC. Translation gives CASSVDVGEQFF.

A few counts support this clone. This chain uses TRBV29-1 with TRBJ1-3, with 9 nucleotides matching TRBD1. From germline, CDR1 is SQVTM and CDR2 ANQGSEA. This CDR3 comprises 12 residues. V gave up 7 bases and J gave up 4 bases; unmatched junction bases: 2. The DNA of the CDR3 is TGCAGCGGGACAGGGGACGGAAACACCATATATTTT. It is translated as CSGTGDGNTIYF.

The CDR3 nucleotides read TGTGCCAGCAGTGGGGACAGGCTCTATGGCTACACCTTC. Encoded protein: CASSGDRLYGYTF. This chain links TRBV2 with TRBJ1-2; TRBD1 matches 8 bases. CDR3 size: 13 residues. The V gene end was trimmed by 4 bases and the J gene end by 4 bases; junction bases not matched to a gene: 2. Germline loops: CDR1 SNHLY, CDR2 FYNNEI.

The CDR3 spells CASSLGGSLGTEAFF. In DNA, the CDR3 is TGTGCCAGCAGCTTAGGGGGGTCATTAGGCACTGAAGCTTTCTTT. The chain employs TRBV11-3 and TRBJ1-1; tentative D call: TRBD1 (5 bases). There are 15 residues in the CDR3. From germline, CDR1 is SGHNT and CDR2 YENEEA. The V and J ends lost 1 base and 4 bases respectively, with 13 bases between them.

The J gene is TRBJ2-3, the V gene TRBV5-1, with D perhaps TRBD1 (6 bases). This CDR3 spans 15 amino acids. Trimming removed 1 base at V and 6 bases at J, with 15 bases between. The V gene's germline CDR1 is SGHRS and CDR2 YFSETQ. The CDR3 DNA reads as TGCGCCAGCAGCTTGACGAACCCAGGGGCCGATACGCAGTATTTT. It yields the protein CASSLTNPGADTQYF.

This clone has a handful of counts. The chain links TRBV15 to TRBJ2-7; perhaps TRBD2 as D (6 bases). Trimming removed 3 bases at V and 3 bases at J, with 18 bases between. Germline CDR1 reads LNHNV; CDR2 reads YYDKDF (reference sequence). The CDR3 extends over 16 amino acids. DNA of the CDR3: TGTGCCACCAGCAGTGAGGAGGGGTTAGGTTTCTACGAGCAGTACTTC. Residues: CATSSEEGLGFYEQYF.

The chain joins TRBV18 to TRBJ1-5; TRBD1 might be the D (6 bases). Per germline, CDR1 KGHSH and CDR2 LQKENI. The CDR3 length is 17 residues. The V and J ends lost 3 bases and 4 bases respectively, with 19 bases between them. The CDR3 loop is CASSPLSGTGQNQPQHF. For the CDR3, the DNA is TGTGCCAGCTCACCCCTCAGTGGAACAGGGCAGAATCAGCCCCAGCATTTT. Supplemented by reference TRBV18 and TRBJ1-5, the full variable domain reads NAGVMQNPRHLVRRRGQEARLRCSPMKGHSHVYWYRQLPEEGLKFMVYLQKENIIDESGMPKERFSAEFPKEGPSILRIQQVVRGDSAAYFCASSPLSGTGQNQPQHFGDGTRLSIL.

This chain connects TRBV11-3 to TRBJ1-1; 7 positions agree with TRBD1. Germline CDR1 is SGHNT and CDR2 is YENEEA. This CDR3 contains 14 residues. V was clipped by 3 bases and J by 0 bases; unmatched bases: 1. CDR3 sequence reads: CASSLTGMNTEAFF. DNA of the CDR3: TGTGCCAGCAGCTTGACAGGGATGAACACTGAAGCTTTCTTT.

The chain recombines TRBV15 with TRBJ1-6; D ambiguous. In germline, CDR1 is LNHNV, CDR2 YYDKDF (reference sequence). Trimming left V 0 bases short and J 10 bases short, with 13 bases between. This CDR3 contains 15 residues. The CDR3 sequence: CATSRDRQGFSPLHF. In nucleotides, the CDR3 is TGTGCCACCAGCAGAGATCGTCAAGGATTCTCACCCCTCCACTTT. The full variable domain, in which reference TRBV15 and TRBJ1-6 provide the parts outside the CDR3, is DAMVIQNPRYQVTQFGKPVTLSCSQTLNHNVMYWYQQKSSQAPKLLFHYYDKDFNNEADTPDNFQSRRPNTSFCFLDIRSPGLGDTAMYLCATSRDRQGFSPLHFGNGTRLTVT.

V usage is TRBV6-8 and J usage is TRBJ2-5, with 7 bases matching TRBD1. Germline CDR1 is MNHGY and CDR2 is SAAAGT. The J segment lost 0 bases and the V segment lost 5 bases, leaving 6 bases of the junction unmatched. This CDR3 comprises 15 residues. The CDR3 DNA follows: TGTGCCAGCAGTGTCCACAGGGGATACCAAGAGACCCAGTACTTC. It codes for CASSVHRGYQETQYF.

This clone has a handful of counts. The rearrangement uses TRBV6-8 and TRBJ1-3; TRBD1 agrees at 8 bases. V was clipped by 5 bases and J by 12 bases; unmatched bases: 15. Germline V CDR1 and CDR2: MNHGY, SAAAGT. The CDR3 has 15 residues. CDR3 amino acids: CASSPRDRLDRVIYF. CDR3 DNA sequence: TGTGCCAGCAGTCCCCGGGACAGGCTGGATAGAGTCATATATTTT.

This clone turned up a few times. The chain links TRBV11-3 to TRBJ1-6; D is unresolved. This CDR3 is built from 15 residues. Germline CDR1 and CDR2: SGHNT and YENEEA. V was shortened by 3 bases and J by 4 bases, with 10 bases between the two germline ends. Written as DNA, the CDR3 is TGTGCCAGCAGCTTGGAAAAGGGATATAATTCACCCCTCCACTTT. It is translated as CASSLEKGYNSPLHF.

V and J are TRBV10-3 and TRBJ1-4, with 10 bases that match TRBD1. Looked up from germline, CDR1 is ENHRY and CDR2 is SYGVKD. The CDR3 has 18 amino acids. J lost 1 base, V lost 2 bases, and 7 bases had no gene match. DNA for the CDR3: TGTGCCATCAGTGAGCTCGGGACAGGGGCCTTAACTAATGAAAAACTGTTTTTT. Translating it yields CAISELGTGALTNEKLFF.

The J gene is TRBJ2-2, the V gene TRBV5-1, with TRBD1 as a possible D gene (5 bases). The CDR3 length is 15 residues. Germline CDR1 reads SGHRS; CDR2 reads YFSETQ. Between the trimmed V and J ends, which lost 0 bases and 8 bases, there was a span of 14 bases. The CDR3 DNA reads as TGCGCCAGCAGCTTGGACGCAGGGTATGCAGGGGAGCTGTTTTTT. Residues: CASSLDAGYAGELFF.

In its sample, this clone was seen a few times. J is TRBJ2-7 and V is TRBV5-1; 9 nucleotides align to TRBD2. The V and J ends lost 6 bases and 2 bases, in that order; junction bases with no gene match: 15. This CDR3 contains 17 residues. From germline, CDR1 is SGHRS and CDR2 YFSETQ. The CDR3 coding sequence is TGCGCCAGCACACTCCTCTTAGCGGGAGCGCCGCCCTACGAGCAGTACTTC. Translating it yields CASTLLLAGAPPYEQYF. The complete variable domain, with remaining parts taken from reference TRBV5-1 and TRBJ2-7, reads KAGVTQTPRYLIKTRGQQVTLSCSPISGHRSVSWYQQTPGQGLQFLFEYFSETQRNKGNFPGRFSGRQFSNSRSEMNVSTLELGDSALYLCASTLLLAGAPPYEQYFGPGTRLTVT.

This clone showed up just a few times. V gene TRBV28 combines with J gene TRBJ1-5; D gene ambiguous. This CDR3 region has 16 residues. Per germline, CDR1 MDHEN and CDR2 SYDVKM. V was cut by 2 bases and J by 4 bases, with 15 bases left in between. In DNA form, the CDR3 reads TGTGCCAGCAGTTTAGGAGGCTTACAGCGTAATCAGCCCCAGCATTTT. Translating gives CASSLGGLQRNQPQHF.

This clone was seen only a few times. The V and J genes are TRBV4-1 and TRBJ2-7, with no clear D. Germline V gene data show CDR1 as MGHRA and CDR2 as YSYEKL. This CDR3 region has 16 residues. V lost 0 bases and J lost 4, with 16 bases in between. The CDR3 DNA follows: TGCGCCAGCAGCCAAGATCTCGGCGGCACCCTTTACGAGCAGTACTTC. It codes for CASSQDLGGTLYEQYF.